These 12 T cell receptor beta chains originate from one sample sequenced in a study of radiation and T cells in renal cell carcinoma (dated by TCRdb to about 2020). The protocol used for the library was the immunoSEQ multiplex PCR assay. TCRdb mirrors the immuneACCESS table, restricted to in-frame sequences. Some clones are absent from its copies; in checked studies, under half trace to an unresolved V gene, and the reason for the others is unknown. Across this sample there are 110,000 to 150,000 clones, with 70% to 90% seen only once. Under 30% of the sample rests with the top ten. The time point label corresponds to: baseline pretreatment blood. What this sample's treatment or condition label stands for: 15 Gy SBRT to primary tumor, nephrectomy 4 weeks later. Here the sequenced sample was blood, taken from a patient whose treatment included radiotherapy and nephrectomy. The receptor source for this set is a woman aged 45-60 years with renal cell carcinoma.

J is TRBJ2-1 and V is TRBV4-3, with 9 bases matching TRBD2. Looked up from germline, CDR1 is LGHNA and CDR2 is YSLEER. Trimming removed 0 bases from V and 5 bases from J; junction bases left unmatched: 5. The length of the CDR3 is 16 residues. The chain's CDR3 is CASSQEGLAQHNEQFF. The CDR3 nucleotides read TGCGCCAGCAGCCAAGAAGGACTAGCGCAACACAATGAGCAGTTCTTC.

This rearrangement joins TRBV4-1 to TRBJ2-7, with D perhaps TRBD1 or TRBD2 (5 bases each). The CDR3 totals 16 residues. CDR1 MGHRA and CDR2 YSYEKL come from the germline V gene. With 2 bases removed from V and 2 bases from J, the gap between germline ends came to 16 bases. This CDR3 is CASSQPWDLETYEQYF. Here the CDR3 DNA reads TGCGCCAGCAGCCAACCCTGGGACCTGGAGACCTACGAGCAGTACTTC.

This CDR3 is CASSALAGNRGGEQFF. CDR3 DNA: TGTGCCAGCAGCGCTCTAGCGGGGAATCGGGGTGGGGAGCAGTTCTTC. This sequence joins TRBV9 and TRBJ2-1, with 9 bases that match TRBD2. Trimming cost V 3 bases and J 10 bases; bases outside gene matches: 14. Germline CDR1 reads SGDLS; CDR2 reads YYNGEE. The CDR3 loop spans 16 amino acids.

The V call is TRBV29-1, the J call TRBJ2-1; TRBD2 aligns across 8 bases. Trimming at V came to 2 bases and at J to 1 base, leaving 10 bases not matched to a gene. Germline CDR1 and CDR2: SQVTM and ANQGSEA. This CDR3 contains 17 residues. CDR3 bases: TGCAGCGTTGAAACAGGTGTTCGGGGGGGATCCTACAATGAGCAGTTCTTC. This gives the protein CSVETGVRGGSYNEQFF.

This clone was detected only a few times. The gene calls are TRBV6-4 and TRBJ1-1; D may be TRBD1 (5 bases). The CDR3 extends over 13 amino acids. Germline V gene sequence: CDR1 MRHNA, CDR2 SNTAGT. V was shortened by 6 bases and J by 9 bases, with 17 bases between the two germline ends. The CDR3 region has the DNA TGTGCCAGCAGGGCCGGGGCGGGGAACCAAGCTTTCTTT. Its translation is CASRAGAGNQAFF.

The rearrangement joins TRBV5-1 to TRBJ2-2, with 9 bases aligning to TRBD1. V dropped 4 bases and J dropped 5; count of bases not matched to a gene: 6. The length of the CDR3 is 15 residues. The germline V gene has CDR1 SGHRS and CDR2 YFSETQ. CDR3 in amino acids: CASSPGQGPTGELFF. For the CDR3, the DNA is TGCGCCAGCAGCCCGGGACAGGGACCGACCGGGGAGCTGTTTTTT. Together with reference TRBV5-1 and TRBJ2-2, the CDR3 gives the full variable domain: KAGVTQTPRYLIKTRGQQVTLSCSPISGHRSVSWYQQTPGQGLQFLFEYFSETQRNKGNFPGRFSGRQFSNSRSEMNVSTLELGDSALYLCASSPGQGPTGELFFGEGSRLTVL.

The V call is TRBV6-6, the J call TRBJ2-3, with no clear D. The V gene's germline CDR1 is MNHNY and CDR2 SVGAGI (reference sequence). This CDR3 is 12 amino acids long. V dropped 6 bases and J dropped 4 bases, with 8 bases sitting between them. This CDR3 reads CASSRFADTQYF. The CDR3 DNA is TGTGCCAGCAGCCGTTTCGCAGATACGCAGTATTTT.

The genes are TRBV2 and TRBJ1-3; D unresolved. There are 12 residues in the CDR3. CDR1 and CDR2 (germline): SNHLY, FYNNEI. V lost 7 bases and J 0 bases, leaving 4 bases between the germline ends. The CDR3 bases are TGTGCCAGCACAGTCTCTGGAAACACCATATATTTT. This translates into CASTVSGNTIYF.

The CDR3 sequence is CASSRWQGVRNQPQHF. CDR3 nucleotide sequence: TGTGCCAGTAGTAGGTGGCAGGGGGTCCGGAATCAGCCCCAGCATTTT. This chain joins TRBV19 and TRBJ1-5, with 7 bases identical to TRBD1. V gave up 4 bases and J gave up 4 bases; unmatched junction bases: 10. This CDR3 spans 16 amino acids. Germline V gene data show CDR1 as LNHDA and CDR2 as SQIVND (reference sequence).

The V gene is TRBV5-1, the J gene TRBJ2-7; D perhaps matches TRBD1 (6 bases). Per germline, CDR1 SGHRS and CDR2 YFSETQ. CDR3 length equals 15 residues. Trimming took 0 bases from V and 2 from J, leaving 12 bases between them. The CDR3 region has the DNA TGCGCCAGCAGCTTGGTGGCAGGGGTGGCCTACGAGCAGTACTTC. Translating gives CASSLVAGVAYEQYF.

This chain connects TRBV5-1 to TRBJ2-1, with D possibly matching TRBD1 (5 bases). Germline V gene lookup returns CDR1 SGHRS and CDR2 YFSETQ. Trimming took off 2 bases at V and 6 bases at J, with 12 bases between the two ends. The CDR3 contains 14 residues. The CDR3 DNA is TGCGCCAGCAGCTTACAGGTCGGGTCCAATGAGCAGTTCTTC. Protein: CASSLQVGSNEQFF.

The chain employs TRBV5-1 and TRBJ1-2; possible D gene TRBD1, 6 bases. This CDR3 has 14 amino acids. V was trimmed by 3 bases and J by 5 bases, leaving 14 bases between them. Looked up from germline, CDR1 is SGHRS and CDR2 is YFSETQ. This CDR3 is CASSSQDSGYGYTF. CDR3 in DNA: TGCGCCAGCAGCTCCCAGGACAGCGGGTATGGCTACACCTTC.